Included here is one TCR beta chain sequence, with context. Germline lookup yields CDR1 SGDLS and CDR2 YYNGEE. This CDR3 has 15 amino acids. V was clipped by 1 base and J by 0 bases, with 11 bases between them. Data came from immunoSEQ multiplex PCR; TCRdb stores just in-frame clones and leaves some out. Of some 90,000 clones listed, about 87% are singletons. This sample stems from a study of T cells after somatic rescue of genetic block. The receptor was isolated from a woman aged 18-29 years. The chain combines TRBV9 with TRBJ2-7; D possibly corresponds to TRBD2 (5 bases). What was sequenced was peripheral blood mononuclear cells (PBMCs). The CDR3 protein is CASSVRTGSSYEQYF. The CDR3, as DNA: TGTGCCAGCAGCGTAAGGACGGGAAGCTCCTACGAGCAGTACTTC. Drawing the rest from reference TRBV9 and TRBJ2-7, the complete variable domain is DSGVTQTPKHLITATGQRVTLRCSPRSGDLSVYWYQQSLDQGLQFLIQYYNGEERAKGNILERFSAQQFPDLHSELNLSSLELGDSALYFCASSVRTGSSYEQYFGPGTRLTVT.